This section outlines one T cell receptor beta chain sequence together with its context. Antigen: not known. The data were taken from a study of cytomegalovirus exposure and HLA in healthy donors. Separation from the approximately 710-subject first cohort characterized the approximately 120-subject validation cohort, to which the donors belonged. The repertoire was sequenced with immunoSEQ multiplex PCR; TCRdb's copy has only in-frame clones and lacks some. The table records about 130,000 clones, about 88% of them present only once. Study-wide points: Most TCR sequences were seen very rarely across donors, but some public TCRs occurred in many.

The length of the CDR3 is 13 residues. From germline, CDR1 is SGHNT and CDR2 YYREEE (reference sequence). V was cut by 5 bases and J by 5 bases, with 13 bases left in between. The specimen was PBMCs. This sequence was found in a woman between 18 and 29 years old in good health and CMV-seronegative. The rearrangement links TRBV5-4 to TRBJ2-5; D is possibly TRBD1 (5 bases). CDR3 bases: TGTGCCAGCAGGCTAGGGGTTGGGGAGACCCAGTACTTC. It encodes CASRLGVGETQYF. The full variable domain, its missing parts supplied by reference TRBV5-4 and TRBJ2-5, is ETGVTQSPTHLIKTRGQQVTLRCSSQSGHNTVSWYQQALGQGPQFIFQYYREEENGRGNFPPRFSGLQFPNYSSELNVNALELDDSALYLCASRLGVGETQYFGPGTRLLVL.